This TCR beta chain originates from a study of OX40 agonist ivuxolimab in advanced cancers. Whole-study context: The patients got ivuxolimab, which is an agonistic anti-OX40 (CD134) antibody. Dose-escalation patients suffered from hepatocellular carcinoma, melanoma, renal cell or head and neck cancer. At 0.01 to 10 mg/kg, ivuxolimab was administered intravenously to patients every 2 weeks.

The V gene lost 3 bases and the J gene lost 7 bases, with 18 bases spanning the gap. CDR1 is LNHDA, CDR2 SQIVND, per germline (reference sequence). This CDR3 region has 16 residues. This clone was counted a single time. The method was immunoSEQ multiplex PCR; TCRdb's version includes in-frame clones alone and lacks a portion of them. The profile covers approximately 79,000 clones, with nearly 95% appearing a single time and just over 20% taken by the ten largest. At cycle 4 day 1, cycle 7 day 1, and baseline, blood was sampled. The specimen was CD4+ or CD8+ T cells sorted from blood, collected in a trial of the OX40 agonist ivuxolimab. The receptor was isolated from an adult with an advanced solid tumor such as melanoma, head and neck, liver or kidney cancer. The chain recombines TRBV19 with TRBJ2-2; perhaps D is TRBD1 or TRBD2 (5 bases each). The CDR3 spells CASSIPSGALNGELFF. CDR3 coding DNA: TGTGCCAGTAGTATTCCTTCCGGGGCCCTTAACGGGGAGCTGTTTTTT.